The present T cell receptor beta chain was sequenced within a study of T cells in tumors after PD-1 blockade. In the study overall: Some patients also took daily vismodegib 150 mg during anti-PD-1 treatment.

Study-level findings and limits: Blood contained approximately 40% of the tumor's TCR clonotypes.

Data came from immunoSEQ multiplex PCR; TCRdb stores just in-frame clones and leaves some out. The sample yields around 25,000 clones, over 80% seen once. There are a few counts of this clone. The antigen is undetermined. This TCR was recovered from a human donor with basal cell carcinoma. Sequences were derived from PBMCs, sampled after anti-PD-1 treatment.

In DNA, the CDR3 is TGTGCCTGGAGGGAGGCACAGGGGAACTATGGCTACACCTTC. This encodes CAWREAQGNYGYTF. V and J are TRBV30 and TRBJ1-2, with TRBD1 matching 7 bases. V was clipped by 3 bases and J by 2 bases; unmatched bases: 6. The CDR3 has 14 amino acids. The V gene's germline CDR1 is GTSNPN and CDR2 SVGIG (reference sequence). Full variable domain (rest looked up from reference TRBV30 and TRBJ1-2): SQTIHQWPATLVQPVGSPLSLECTVEGTSNPNLYWYRQAAGRGLQLLFYSVGIGQISSEVPQNLSASRPQDRQFILSSKKLLLSDSGFYLCAWREAQGNYGYTFGSGTRLTVV.